This T cell receptor (beta chain) comes out of a study of cytomegalovirus exposure and HLA in healthy donors. Study information: A prior analysis found about 110 million unique TCR beta sequences from approximately 190 million T cells.

Findings and limits, study-wide: Indistinguishable V segments such as TRBV6-2 and TRBV6-3 were excluded. Near-uniform donor sequencing depth was presumed by presence/absence analyses.

A remark on this clone: Its antigen is unknown.

V was shortened by 6 bases and J by 1 base, with 10 bases between the two germline ends. Germline lookup yields CDR1 MDHEN and CDR2 SYDVKM. CDR3 size: 13 residues. The PCR made use of 60 Vbeta and 13 Jbeta primers. Method: immunoSEQ multiplex PCR; TCRdb's copy keeps in-frame clones and lacks some. The repertoire has 130,000 to 150,000 clones, roughly 70% of them found once; the top ten carry 4.3%. There were likely unrecorded immune exposures, though donors were nominally healthy when sampled. The source of this sequence is a man between 18 and 29 years old in good health and CMV-seropositive. The sequenced sample consisted of PBMCs. This rearrangement joins TRBV28 to TRBJ2-7; perhaps TRBD1 as D (5 bases). This CDR3 reads CASSYTGSYEQYF. As DNA, the CDR3 is TGTGCCAGCAGCTACACAGGTTCCTACGAGCAGTACTTC.